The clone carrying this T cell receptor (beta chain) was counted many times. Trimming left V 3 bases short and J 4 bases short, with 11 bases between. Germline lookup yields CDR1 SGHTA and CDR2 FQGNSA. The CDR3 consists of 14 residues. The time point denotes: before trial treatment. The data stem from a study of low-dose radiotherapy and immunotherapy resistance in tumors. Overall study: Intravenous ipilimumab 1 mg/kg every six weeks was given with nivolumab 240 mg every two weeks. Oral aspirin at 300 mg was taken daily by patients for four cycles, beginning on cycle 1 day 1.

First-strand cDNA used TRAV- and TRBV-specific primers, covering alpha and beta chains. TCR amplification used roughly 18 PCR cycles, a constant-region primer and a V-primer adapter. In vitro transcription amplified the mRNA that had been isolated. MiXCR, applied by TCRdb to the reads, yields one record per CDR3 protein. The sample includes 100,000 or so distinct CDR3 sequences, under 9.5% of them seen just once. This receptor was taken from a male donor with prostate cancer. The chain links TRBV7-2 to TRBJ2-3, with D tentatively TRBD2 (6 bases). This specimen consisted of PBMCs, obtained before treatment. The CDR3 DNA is TGTGCCAGCAGCTTGGAGGGCGGGGCAGATACGCAGTATTTT. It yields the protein CASSLEGGADTQYF.